What follows are 8 T cell receptor beta chains derived from one specimen sequenced in a study of blood T cells in healthy people across ages. The second PCR ran roughly 7 to 11 cycles with a sample-barcoded 5' primer and J-beta primers. TCRdb re-derived calls from the 5' RACE reads in MiXCR, one entry per CDR3 protein. The table records 750,000 to 950,000 distinct CDR3 sequences, roughly 24% of them present only once. These data also featured in a second study, about T cells of mothers and their children.

Sequencing input: blood. The receptor set was obtained from a boy between 10 and 17 years old in good health.

The V gene is TRBV28, the J gene TRBJ1-2, with D possibly matching TRBD1 (5 bases). This CDR3 has 14 residues. Germline CDR1 MDHEN, CDR2 SYDVKM. The V end was cut by 3 bases, the J end by 0 bases, with 8 bases between. The CDR3 sequence is CASSLTVTNYGYTF. The CDR3 DNA reads TGTGCCAGCAGTTTGACAGTTACTAACTATGGCTACACCTTC.

This clonotype was observed a few times. V usage is TRBV5-1 and J usage is TRBJ2-7; TRBD1 aligns across 11 bases. The junction had 7 bases not matched to a gene; V was cut back by 5 bases and J by 3 bases. The CDR3 is 15 amino acids. Germline V gene sequence: CDR1 SGHRS, CDR2 YFSETQ. The CDR3 here is CASRRWGQGVYEQYF. CDR3 in DNA: TGCGCCAGCAGGCGCTGGGGACAGGGGGTCTACGAGCAGTACTTC.

Here the CDR3 reads CSASPVFSSGNQPQHF. CDR3 in DNA: TGCAGTGCTAGCCCCGTGTTTTCCTCAGGGAATCAGCCCCAGCATTTT. The V gene is TRBV20-1, the J gene TRBJ1-5, with D maybe TRBD1 (5 bases). Germline CDR1 and CDR2: DFQATT and SNEGSKA (reference sequence). Deletions cut 3 bases from V and 4 bases from J, with 19 bases between. This CDR3 is built from 16 residues.

This clonotype was observed a few times. The V and J genes are TRBV6-6 and TRBJ2-5; no reliable D call. The J call is in doubt because the DNA end fits TRBJ2-1 better. Germline-derived CDR1 and CDR2 are MNHNY and SVGAGI (reference sequence). The CDR3 length is 14 residues. The DNA for the CDR3 is TGTGCCAGCAGCCTCGAGTCGATTTACAATGAGCAGTTCTTC. Translated: CASSLESIYNEQFF.

This clonotype was seen a single time. The chain has TRBV5-1 and TRBJ1-2, with D possibly TRBD1 on 6 matching bases. The CDR3 loop spans 13 amino acids. Trimming pared 3 bases from V and 7 bases from J, leaving 13 bases between. Germline CDR1 SGHRS, CDR2 YFSETQ. The CDR3 coding sequence is TGCGCCAGCAGCTCTCCGGGACACTCTGGCTACACCTTC. This sequence encodes CASSSPGHSGYTF.

V gene TRBV5-1 combines with J gene TRBJ2-5; 7 nucleotides line up with TRBD2. The end of the DNA is better explained by TRBJ2-1, so the J call may be wrong. CDR3 length equals 16 residues. Germline loops: CDR1 SGHRS, CDR2 YFSETQ. The chain's CDR3 is CASSLVVTGGQGEQFF. Written as DNA, the CDR3 is TGCGCCAGCAGCTTGGTCGTAACGGGGGGTCAGGGTGAGCAGTTCTTC.

This clonotype was recorded a few times. CDR3 sequence (DNA): TGTGCCTCGGTAAGGGGGTGGACTGAAGCTTTCTTT. This codes for CASVRGWTEAFF. The chain carries TRBV30 and TRBJ1-1; perhaps TRBD1 as D (6 bases). Trimming cost V 7 bases and J 5 bases, with 14 bases left between them. Germline CDR1 and CDR2: GTSNPN and SVGIG (reference sequence). The CDR3 contains 12 residues.

The chain employs TRBV18 and TRBJ1-4; D is ambiguous. This CDR3 has 12 residues. The germline gives CDR1 KGHSH, CDR2 LQKENI. Trimming removed 3 bases at V and 7 bases at J, with 6 bases between. CDR3 DNA: TGTGCCAGCTCACCCGAGGGTGAAAAACTGTTTTTT. Translating gives CASSPEGEKLFF.